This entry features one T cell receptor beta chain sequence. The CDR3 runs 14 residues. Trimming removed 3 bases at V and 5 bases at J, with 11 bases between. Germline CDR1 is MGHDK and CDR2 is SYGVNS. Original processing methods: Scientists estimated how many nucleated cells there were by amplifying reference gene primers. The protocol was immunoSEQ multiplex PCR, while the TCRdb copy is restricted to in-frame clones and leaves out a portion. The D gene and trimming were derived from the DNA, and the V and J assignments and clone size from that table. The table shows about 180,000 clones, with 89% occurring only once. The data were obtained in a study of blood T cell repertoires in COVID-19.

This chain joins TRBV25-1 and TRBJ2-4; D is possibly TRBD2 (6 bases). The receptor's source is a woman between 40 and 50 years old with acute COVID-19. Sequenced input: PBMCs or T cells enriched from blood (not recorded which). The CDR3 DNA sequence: TGTGCCAGCAGTGACGTAGGACTACAAAACATTCAGTACTTC. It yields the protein CASSDVGLQNIQYF.